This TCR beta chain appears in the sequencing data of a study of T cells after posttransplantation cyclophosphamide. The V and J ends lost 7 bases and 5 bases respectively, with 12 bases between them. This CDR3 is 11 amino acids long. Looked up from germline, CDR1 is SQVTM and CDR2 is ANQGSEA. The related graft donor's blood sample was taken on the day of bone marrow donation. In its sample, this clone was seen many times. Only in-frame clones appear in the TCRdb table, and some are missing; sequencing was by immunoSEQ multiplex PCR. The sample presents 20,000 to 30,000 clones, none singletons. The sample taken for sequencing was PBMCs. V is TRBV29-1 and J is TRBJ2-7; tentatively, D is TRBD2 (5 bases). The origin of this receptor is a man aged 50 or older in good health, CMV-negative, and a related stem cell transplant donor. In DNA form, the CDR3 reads TGCAGCGCCCTGAGGGCAAACGAGCAGTACTTC. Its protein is CSALRANEQYF.